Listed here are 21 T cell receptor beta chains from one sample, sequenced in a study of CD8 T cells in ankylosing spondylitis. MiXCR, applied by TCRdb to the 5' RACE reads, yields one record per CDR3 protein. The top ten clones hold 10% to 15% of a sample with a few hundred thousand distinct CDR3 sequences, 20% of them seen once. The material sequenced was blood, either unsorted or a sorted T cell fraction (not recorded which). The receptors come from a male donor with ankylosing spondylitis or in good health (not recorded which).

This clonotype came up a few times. CDR3 in DNA: TGCAGTGCTAGAGATTCGGCGGGGCACACTGAAGCTTTCTTT. As protein: CSARDSAGHTEAFF. The V call is TRBV20-1, the J call TRBJ1-1, with D perhaps matching TRBD1 (5 bases). Germline CDR1 and CDR2: DFQATT and SNEGSKA (reference sequence). V lost 0 bases to trimming and J lost 3 bases, with 11 bases between them. The CDR3 is 14 residues long.

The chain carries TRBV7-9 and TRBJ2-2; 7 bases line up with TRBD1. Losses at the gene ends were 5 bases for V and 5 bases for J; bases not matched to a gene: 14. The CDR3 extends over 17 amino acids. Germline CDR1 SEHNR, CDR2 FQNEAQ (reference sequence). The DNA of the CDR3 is TGTGCCAGCAGCCGGAACCCTGGGACAGCCGGGACCGGGGAGCTGTTTTTT. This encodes CASSRNPGTAGTGELFF.

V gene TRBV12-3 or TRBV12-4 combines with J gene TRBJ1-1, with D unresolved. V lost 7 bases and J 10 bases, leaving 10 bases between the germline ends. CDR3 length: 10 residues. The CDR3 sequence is CASKPGPAFF. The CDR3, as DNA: TGTGCCAGCAAACCAGGCCCAGCTTTCTTT.

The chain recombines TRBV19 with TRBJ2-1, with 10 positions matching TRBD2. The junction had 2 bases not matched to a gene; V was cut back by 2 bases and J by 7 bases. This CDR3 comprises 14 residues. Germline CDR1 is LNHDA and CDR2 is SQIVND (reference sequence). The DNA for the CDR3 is TGTGCCAGTAGTATACTAGCGGGGGCTAATGAGCAGTTCTTC. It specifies CASSILAGANEQFF.

CDR3 DNA sequence: TGTGCCAGCAGCCAAGTAGGAGGTCCAACCGGGGAGCTGTTTTTT. It yields the protein CASSQVGGPTGELFF. This chain uses TRBV3-1 with TRBJ2-2, with a possible D match to TRBD2 (5 bases). V lost 1 base to trimming and J lost 5 bases, with 11 bases between them. CDR3 size: 15 residues. Germline assignment: CDR1 LGHDT and CDR2 YNNKEL (reference sequence).

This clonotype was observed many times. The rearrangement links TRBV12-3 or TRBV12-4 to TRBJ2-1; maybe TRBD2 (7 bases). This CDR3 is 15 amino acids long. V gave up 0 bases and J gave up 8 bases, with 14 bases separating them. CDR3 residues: CASSLAGGPGDEQFF. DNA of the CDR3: TGTGCCAGCAGTTTAGCGGGGGGGCCGGGGGATGAGCAGTTCTTC.

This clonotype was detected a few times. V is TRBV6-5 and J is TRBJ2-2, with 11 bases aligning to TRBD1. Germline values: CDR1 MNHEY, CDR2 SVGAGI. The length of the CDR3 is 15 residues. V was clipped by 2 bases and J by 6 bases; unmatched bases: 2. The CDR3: CASSYRTGGPGELFF. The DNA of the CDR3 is TGTGCCAGCAGTTACAGGACAGGGGGCCCCGGGGAGCTGTTTTTT.

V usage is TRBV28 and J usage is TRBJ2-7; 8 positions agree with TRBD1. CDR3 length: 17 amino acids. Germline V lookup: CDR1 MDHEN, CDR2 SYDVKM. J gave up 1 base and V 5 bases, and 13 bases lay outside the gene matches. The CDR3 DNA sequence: TGTGCCAGCAGTACCGCGCCGACAGGGGTGGGGTCCTACGAGCAGTACTTC. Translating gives CASSTAPTGVGSYEQYF.

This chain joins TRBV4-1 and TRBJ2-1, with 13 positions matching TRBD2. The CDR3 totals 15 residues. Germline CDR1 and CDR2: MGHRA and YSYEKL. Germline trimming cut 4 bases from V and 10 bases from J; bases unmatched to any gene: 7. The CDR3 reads CASSPGLAGRGEQFF. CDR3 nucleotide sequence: TGCGCCAGCAGCCCGGGACTAGCGGGGAGGGGGGAGCAGTTCTTC.

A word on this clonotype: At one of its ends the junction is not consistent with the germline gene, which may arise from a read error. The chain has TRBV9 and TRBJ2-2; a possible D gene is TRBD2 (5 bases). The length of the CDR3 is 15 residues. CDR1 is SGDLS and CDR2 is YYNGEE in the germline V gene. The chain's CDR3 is CASSGRAPNTGELFF. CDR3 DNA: TGTGCCAGCAGCGGCCGGGCCCCTAACACCGGGGAGCTGTTCTTT.

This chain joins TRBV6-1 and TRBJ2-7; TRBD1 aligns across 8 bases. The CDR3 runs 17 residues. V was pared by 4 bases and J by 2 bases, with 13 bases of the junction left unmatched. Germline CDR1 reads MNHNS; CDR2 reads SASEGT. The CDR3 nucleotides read TGTGCCAGCAGTGTCAACGACAGGGGCGATATCCCCTACGAGCAGTACTTC. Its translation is CASSVNDRGDIPYEQYF.

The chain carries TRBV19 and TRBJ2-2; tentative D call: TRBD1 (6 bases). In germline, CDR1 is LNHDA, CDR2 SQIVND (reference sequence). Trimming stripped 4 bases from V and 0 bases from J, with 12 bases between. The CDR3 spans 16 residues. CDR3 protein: CASSRNRASNTGELFF. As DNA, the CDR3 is TGTGCCAGTAGTAGGAACAGGGCGTCGAACACCGGGGAGCTGTTTTTT.

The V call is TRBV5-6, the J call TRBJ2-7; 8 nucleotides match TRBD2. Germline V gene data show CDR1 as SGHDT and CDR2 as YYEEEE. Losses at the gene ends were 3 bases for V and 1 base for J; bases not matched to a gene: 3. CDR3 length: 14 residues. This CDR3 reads CASSSGGASYEQYF. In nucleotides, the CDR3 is TGTGCCAGCAGCTCGGGAGGGGCGTCCTACGAGCAGTACTTC.

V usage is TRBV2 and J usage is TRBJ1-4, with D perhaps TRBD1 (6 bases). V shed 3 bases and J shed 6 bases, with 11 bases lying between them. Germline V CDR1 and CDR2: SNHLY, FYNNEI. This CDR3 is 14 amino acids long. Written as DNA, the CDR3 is TGTGCCAGCAGTGAGGGGCAGGGGCATGAAAAACTGTTTTTT. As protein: CASSEGQGHEKLFF. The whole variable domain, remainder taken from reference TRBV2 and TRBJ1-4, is EPEVTQTPSHQVTQMGQEVILRCVPISNHLYFYWYRQILGQKVEFLVSFYNNEISEKSEIFDDQFSVERPDGSNFTLKIRSTKLEDSAMYFCASSEGQGHEKLFFGSGTQLSVL.

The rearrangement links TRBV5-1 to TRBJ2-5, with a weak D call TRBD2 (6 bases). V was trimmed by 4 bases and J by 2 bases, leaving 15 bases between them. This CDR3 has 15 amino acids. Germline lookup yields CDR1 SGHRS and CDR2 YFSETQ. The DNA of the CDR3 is TGCGCCAGCAGCCCAAGCCCCGGGAGTCAAGAGACCCAGTACTTC. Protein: CASSPSPGSQETQYF.

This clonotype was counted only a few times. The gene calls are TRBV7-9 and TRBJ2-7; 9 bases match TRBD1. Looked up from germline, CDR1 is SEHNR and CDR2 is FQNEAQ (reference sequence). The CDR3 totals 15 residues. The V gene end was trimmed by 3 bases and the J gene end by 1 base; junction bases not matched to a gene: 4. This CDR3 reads CASSFRDRDSYEQYF. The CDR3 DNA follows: TGTGCCAGCAGCTTCCGGGACAGGGATTCCTACGAGCAGTACTTC.

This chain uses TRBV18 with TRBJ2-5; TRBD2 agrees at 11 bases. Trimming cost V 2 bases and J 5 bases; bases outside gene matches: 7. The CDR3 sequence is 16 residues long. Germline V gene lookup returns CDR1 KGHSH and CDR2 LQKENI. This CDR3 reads CASSPSSGGPMETQYF. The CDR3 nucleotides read TGTGCCAGCTCACCATCTAGCGGGGGGCCCATGGAGACCCAGTACTTC.

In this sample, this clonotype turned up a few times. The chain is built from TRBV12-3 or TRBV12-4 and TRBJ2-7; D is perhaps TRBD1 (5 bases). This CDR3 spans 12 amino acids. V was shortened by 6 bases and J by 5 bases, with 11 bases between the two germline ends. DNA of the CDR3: TGTGCCAGCAGCCCAGGGTTCAACGAGCAGTACTTC. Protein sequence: CASSPGFNEQYF.

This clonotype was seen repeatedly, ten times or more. The CDR3 sequence: CASSTGTGILNTQYF. DNA for the CDR3: TGTGCCAGCAGTACCGGGACAGGAATTTTGAATACGCAGTATTTT. The chain carries TRBV12-3 or TRBV12-4 and TRBJ2-3, with 8 nucleotides matching TRBD1. V lost 5 bases, J lost 7 bases, and 11 bases stayed unmatched. There are 15 residues in the CDR3.

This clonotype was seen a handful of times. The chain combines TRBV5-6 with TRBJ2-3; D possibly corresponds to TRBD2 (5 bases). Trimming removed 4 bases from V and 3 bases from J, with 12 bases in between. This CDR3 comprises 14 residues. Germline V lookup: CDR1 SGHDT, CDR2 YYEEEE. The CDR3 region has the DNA TGTGCCAGCAGCGGGCTGGACTGGACAGATACGCAGTATTTT. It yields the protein CASSGLDWTDTQYF.

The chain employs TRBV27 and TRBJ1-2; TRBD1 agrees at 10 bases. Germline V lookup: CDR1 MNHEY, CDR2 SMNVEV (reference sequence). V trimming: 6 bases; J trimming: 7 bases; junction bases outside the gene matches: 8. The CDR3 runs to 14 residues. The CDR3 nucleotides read TGTGCCAGCAGAACGACAGGGGGCATAACTGGCTACACCTTC. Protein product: CASRTTGGITGYTF.